This T cell receptor beta chain is from a study of T-cell memory formation after mild COVID-19. This clonotype was observed a few times. Its antigen remains unknown. General study findings and limits: Mainly CM and EM harbored the contracting CD4+ clones; mainly EMRA harbored the CD8+ ones.

TCRdb recomputed calls from the 5' RACE reads with MiXCR, one row per CDR3 protein. The table has 450,000 to 650,000 distinct CDR3 sequences, over 20% seen once. Trimming cost V 1 base and J 3 bases, with 19 bases left between them. Germline V CDR1 and CDR2: MGHRA, YSYEKL. The CDR3 length is 17 residues. The sequenced sample consisted of PBMCs or a T cell subset sorted from them (not recorded which). The chain combines TRBV4-1 with TRBJ2-7; D may be TRBD1 or TRBD2 (5 bases each). This TCR derives from an adult woman who had mild COVID-19 (a few samples of this study predate the infection). Cell type and time point are not known. The CDR3 DNA sequence: TGCGCCAGCAGCCAAGTCGGGCTAAGGGGACCACACTACGAGCAGTACTTC. Its protein is CASSQVGLRGPHYEQYF.